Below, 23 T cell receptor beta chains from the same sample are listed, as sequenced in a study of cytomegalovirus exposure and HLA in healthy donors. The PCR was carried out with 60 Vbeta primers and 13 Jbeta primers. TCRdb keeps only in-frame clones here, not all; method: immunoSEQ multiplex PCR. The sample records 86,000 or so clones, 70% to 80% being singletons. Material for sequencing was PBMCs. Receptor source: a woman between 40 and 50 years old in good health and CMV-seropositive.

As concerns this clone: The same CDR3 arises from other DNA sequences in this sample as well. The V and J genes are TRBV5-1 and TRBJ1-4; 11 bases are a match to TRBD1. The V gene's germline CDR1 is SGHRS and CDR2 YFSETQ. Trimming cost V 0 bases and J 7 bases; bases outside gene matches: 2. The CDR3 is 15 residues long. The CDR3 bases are TGCGCCAGCAGCTTGGCCGGGACAGGGGGTGAAAAACTGTTTTTT. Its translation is CASSLAGTGGEKLFF.

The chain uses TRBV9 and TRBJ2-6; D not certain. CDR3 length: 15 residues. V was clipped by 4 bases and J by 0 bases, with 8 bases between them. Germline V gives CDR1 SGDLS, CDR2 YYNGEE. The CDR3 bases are TGTGCCAGCAGCACCGACAACTCTGGGGCCAACGTCCTGACTTTC. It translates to CASSTDNSGANVLTF.

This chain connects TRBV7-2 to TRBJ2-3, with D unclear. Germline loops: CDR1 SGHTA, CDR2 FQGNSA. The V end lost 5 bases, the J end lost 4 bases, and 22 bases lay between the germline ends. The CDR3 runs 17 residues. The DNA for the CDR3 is TGTGCCAGCAGCGGTGTCATGTATCTGGGCAGATCAGATACGCAGTATTTT. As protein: CASSGVMYLGRSDTQYF.

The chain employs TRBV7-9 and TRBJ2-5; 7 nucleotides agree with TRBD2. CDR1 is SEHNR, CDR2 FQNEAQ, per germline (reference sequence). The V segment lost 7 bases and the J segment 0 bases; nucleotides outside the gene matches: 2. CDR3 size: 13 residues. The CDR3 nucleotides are TGTGCCAGCACCCGGGAGGACCAAGAGACCCAGTACTTC. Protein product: CASTREDQETQYF.

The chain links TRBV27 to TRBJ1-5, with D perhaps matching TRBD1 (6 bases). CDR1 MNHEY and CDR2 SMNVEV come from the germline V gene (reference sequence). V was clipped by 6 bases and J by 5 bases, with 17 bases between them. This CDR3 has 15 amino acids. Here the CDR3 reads CASSPGTPLYQPQHF. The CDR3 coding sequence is TGTGCCAGCAGCCCAGGGACACCTCTCTATCAGCCCCAGCATTTT.

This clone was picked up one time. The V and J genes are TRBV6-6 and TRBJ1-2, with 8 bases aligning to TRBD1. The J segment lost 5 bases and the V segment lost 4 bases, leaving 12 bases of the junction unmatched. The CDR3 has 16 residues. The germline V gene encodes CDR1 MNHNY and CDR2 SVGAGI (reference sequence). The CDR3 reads CASSFGQGGISYGYTF. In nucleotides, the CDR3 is TGTGCCAGCAGTTTCGGACAGGGAGGGATTAGTTATGGCTACACCTTC.

CDR3 residues: CASSQGIRDTEAFF. Here the CDR3 DNA reads TGTGCCAGCAGCCAAGGAATCCGGGACACTGAAGCTTTCTTT. V usage is TRBV14 and J usage is TRBJ1-1, with D uncertain. The germline CDR1 and CDR2 sequences are SGHDN and FVKESK. Deletions cut 1 base from V and 3 bases from J, with 9 bases between. CDR3 length: 14 amino acids.

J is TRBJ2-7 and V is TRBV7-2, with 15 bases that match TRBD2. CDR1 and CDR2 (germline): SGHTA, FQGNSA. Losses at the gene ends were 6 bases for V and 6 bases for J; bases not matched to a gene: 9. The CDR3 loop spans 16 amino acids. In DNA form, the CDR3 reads TGTGCCAGCAGTTTACCGGGACTAGCGGGAGGTCGCGAGCAGTACTTC. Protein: CASSLPGLAGGREQYF.

The CDR3 here is CAKTSGEGTQYF. DNA of the CDR3: TGTGCTAAAACGTCAGGCGAAGGTACGCAGTATTTT. The V gene is TRBV30, the J gene TRBJ2-3, with unresolved D. The germline V gene encodes CDR1 GTSNPN and CDR2 SVGIG (reference sequence). This CDR3 has 12 residues.

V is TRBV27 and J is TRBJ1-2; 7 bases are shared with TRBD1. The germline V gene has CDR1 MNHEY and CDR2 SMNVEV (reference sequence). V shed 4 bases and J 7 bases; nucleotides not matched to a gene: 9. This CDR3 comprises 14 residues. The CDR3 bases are TGTGCCAGCAGTTCGACAGGGCCTCGTGGTGGCTACACCTTC. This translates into CASSSTGPRGGYTF.

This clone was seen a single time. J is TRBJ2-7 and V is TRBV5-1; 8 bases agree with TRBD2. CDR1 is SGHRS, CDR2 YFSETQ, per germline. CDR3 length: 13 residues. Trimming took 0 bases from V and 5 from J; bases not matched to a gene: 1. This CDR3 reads CASSLELADEQYF. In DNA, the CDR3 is TGCGCCAGCAGCTTGGAACTAGCGGACGAGCAGTACTTC.

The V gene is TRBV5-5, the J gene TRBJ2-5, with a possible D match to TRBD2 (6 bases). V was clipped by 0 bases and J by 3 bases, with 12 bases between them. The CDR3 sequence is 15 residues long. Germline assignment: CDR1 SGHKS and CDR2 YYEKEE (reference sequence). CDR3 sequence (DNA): TGTGCCAGCAGCTTGGAGGTCGGGGGAGAAGAGACCCAGTACTTC. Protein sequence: CASSLEVGGEETQYF.

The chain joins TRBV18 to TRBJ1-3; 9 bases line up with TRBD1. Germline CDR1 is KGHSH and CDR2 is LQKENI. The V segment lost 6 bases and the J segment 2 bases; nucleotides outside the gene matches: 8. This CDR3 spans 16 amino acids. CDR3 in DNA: TGTGCCAGCTCCCAATCCCGACAGGGGGCTGGAAACACCATATATTTT. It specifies CASSQSRQGAGNTIYF.

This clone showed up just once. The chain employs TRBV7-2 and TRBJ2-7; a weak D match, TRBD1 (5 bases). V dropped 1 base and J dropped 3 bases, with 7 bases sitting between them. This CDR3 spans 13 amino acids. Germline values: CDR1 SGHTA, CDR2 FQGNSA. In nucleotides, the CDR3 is TGTGCCAGCAGCTTAGACAGGAACTACGAGCAGTACTTC. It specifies CASSLDRNYEQYF.

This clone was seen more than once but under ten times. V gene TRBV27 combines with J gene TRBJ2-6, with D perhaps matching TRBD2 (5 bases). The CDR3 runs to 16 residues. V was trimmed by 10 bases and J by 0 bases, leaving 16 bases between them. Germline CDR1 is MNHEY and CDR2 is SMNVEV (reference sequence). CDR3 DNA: TGTGCCACCGTAGGACTGGGGAGCTCTGGGGCCAACGTCCTGACTTTC. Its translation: CATVGLGSSGANVLTF.

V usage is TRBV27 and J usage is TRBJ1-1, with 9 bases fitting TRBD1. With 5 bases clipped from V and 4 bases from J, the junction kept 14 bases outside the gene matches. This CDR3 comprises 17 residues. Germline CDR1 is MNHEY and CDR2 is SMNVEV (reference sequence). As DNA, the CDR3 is TGTGCCAGCAGTCCGGTCCCGGGACAGGGTTTGGGCACTGAAGCTTTCTTT. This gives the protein CASSPVPGQGLGTEAFF.

The CDR3 region has the DNA TGTGCCAGCAGCTTAGTCCAGGGTGATGGCTACACCTTC. Translation gives CASSLVQGDGYTF. The chain links TRBV7-2 to TRBJ1-2; weak D call: TRBD1 (5 bases). In germline, CDR1 is SGHTA, CDR2 FQGNSA. V lost 1 base and J 6 bases, leaving 9 bases between the germline ends. The CDR3 extends over 13 amino acids.

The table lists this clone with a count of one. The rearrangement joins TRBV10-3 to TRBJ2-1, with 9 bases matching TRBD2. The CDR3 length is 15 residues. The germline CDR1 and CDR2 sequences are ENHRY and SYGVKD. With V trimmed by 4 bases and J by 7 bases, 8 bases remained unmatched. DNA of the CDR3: TGTGCCATCAGTGGAGGGCGGGAGGGTTGGAATGAGCAGTTCTTC. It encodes CAISGGREGWNEQFF.

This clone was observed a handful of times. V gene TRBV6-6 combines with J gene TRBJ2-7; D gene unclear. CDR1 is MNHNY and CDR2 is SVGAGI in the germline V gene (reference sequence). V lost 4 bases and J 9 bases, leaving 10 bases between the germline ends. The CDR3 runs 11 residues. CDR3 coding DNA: TGTGCCAGCAGTTCGGTCCTCGGGCAGTACTTC. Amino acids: CASSSVLGQYF.

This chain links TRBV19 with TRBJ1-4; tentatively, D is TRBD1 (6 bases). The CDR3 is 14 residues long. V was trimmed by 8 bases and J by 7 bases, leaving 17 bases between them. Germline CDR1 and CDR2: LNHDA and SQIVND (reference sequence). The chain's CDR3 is CASQQGVGGEKLFF. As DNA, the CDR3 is TGTGCCAGTCAACAGGGAGTTGGGGGTGAAAAACTGTTTTTT.

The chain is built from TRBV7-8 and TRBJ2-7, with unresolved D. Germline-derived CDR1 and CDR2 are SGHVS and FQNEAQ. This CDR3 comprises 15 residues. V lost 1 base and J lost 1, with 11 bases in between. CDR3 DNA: TGTGCCAGCAGCTTAGGTGGCGGTCGGTCCTACGAGCAGTACTTC. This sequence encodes CASSLGGGRSYEQYF.

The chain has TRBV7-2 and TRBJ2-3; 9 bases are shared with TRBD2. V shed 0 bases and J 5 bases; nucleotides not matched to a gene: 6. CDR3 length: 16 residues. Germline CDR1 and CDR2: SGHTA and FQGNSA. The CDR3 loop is CASSLAEGGGGDTQYF. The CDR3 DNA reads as TGTGCCAGCAGCTTAGCGGAGGGCGGGGGGGGAGATACGCAGTATTTT. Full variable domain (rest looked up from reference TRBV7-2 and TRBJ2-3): GAGVSQSPSNKVTEKGKDVELRCDPISGHTALYWYRQSLGQGLEFLIYFQGNSAPDKSGLPSDRFSAERTGGSVSTLTIQRTQQEDSAVYLCASSLAEGGGGDTQYFGPGTRLTVL.

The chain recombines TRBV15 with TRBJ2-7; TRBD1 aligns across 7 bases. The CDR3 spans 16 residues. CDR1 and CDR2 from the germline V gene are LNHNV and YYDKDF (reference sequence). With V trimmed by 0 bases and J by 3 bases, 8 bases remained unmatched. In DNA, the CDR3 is TGTGCCACCAGCAGAGATTTTTCTCGACAGGGCTACGAGCAGTACTTC. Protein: CATSRDFSRQGYEQYF.